This entry describes one T cell receptor (beta chain). The count of this clone is one. Its antigen remains unidentified. No much larger clonotype is one base removed from it; base qualities were not supplied. CDR1 is given as LNHDA and CDR2 as SQIVND, both from the germline V gene (reference sequence). The V end gives up 5 bases and the J end 7 bases, leaving 7 bases in the junction not matched to a gene. CDR3 length: 15 amino acids, cysteine to phenylalanine. Only the CDR3 region is kept as DNA, spanning 45 bases read in frame from base 1. The immunoSEQ Assay, a bias-controlled multiplex PCR, was used to amplify TCRbeta CDR3 regions from genomic DNA. The study's own analysis went as follows. Within the assay, amplification of reference gene primers was used to estimate how many nucleated cells each sample contained. Sequence reads were collapsed and filtered to measure the absolute abundance of every unique TCRbeta CDR3 rearrangement. For each sample, productive Simpson clonality was calculated as the square root of Simpson's diversity index across productive rearrangements. Not all clones reach the TCRdb copy of this immuneACCESS table, which keeps in-frame sequences only. Checked studies attribute under half of the gap to unresolved V genes and leave the rest unexplained. The DNA was the basis for D and trimming; V, J and clone size are from that table. In this sample the table shows under 300,000 clones, under 85% of which occur a single time. Around 2% of the sample belongs to the ten largest clones.

The sample comes from a study of blood T cell repertoires in COVID-19 (dated by TCRdb to 2020 to 2021). Background on the whole study: Collaborator samples came from the United States, Italy and Spain and covered acute and convalescent phases of COVID-19. Samples were obtained from the ongoing ImmuneRACE study (first 160 participants) and from 1,200 or so subjects provided by 6 global collaborators. The prospective study material was composed of cDNA or gDNA derived from T cells, B-cell-depleted T cells, or PBMCs. Sample metadata almost always included a de-identified subject ID, COVID-19 status, age in years and sex. HLA class I and class II types, where available, came from metadata supplied by the sample provider rather than from assay-based typing. Subjects who had been exposed to COVID-19, were actively infected with it, or had recovered from it provided the deeply sampled blood TCRbeta repertoires that made up the dataset. A freely available public database, intended as a resource for researchers studying the immune response to SARS-CoV-2, is where the repertoires were released. Summary of the overall study and its limitations: The amount of clinical and demographic metadata varied by source and participant and was provided uncurated.

A second Seattle source provided samples from volunteer blood donors who had recovered from COVID-19. Each collaborating institution followed its own protocols to collect whole blood in K2EDTA tubes. For TCRbeta analysis, collaborators shipped samples in one of three forms: frozen whole blood, isolated PBMCs, or DNA extracted from either of those sample types. Material: peripheral blood. This receptor chain uses TRBV19 and TRBJ1-6, and 8 junctional nucleotides match TRBD1. This TCR came from a man in his thirties or forties who had recovered from COVID-19. The sequenced DNA is TGTGCCAGTAGTCAGGACAGGGCTTGGAATTCACCCCTCCACTTT. This gives the protein CASSQDRAWNSPLHF.